This T cell receptor beta chain stems from a study of PD-1 blockade in classical Hodgkin lymphoma. The CDR3 has 14 residues. CDR1 is SGHVS and CDR2 is FQNEAQ in the germline V gene. Deletions cut 5 bases from V and 1 base from J, with 11 bases between. Study outcomes and limitations: The study found that TCR diversity rose significantly by C4D1 in CD4+ but not CD8+ cells. Relapsed/refractory patients reportedly had the lowest baseline TCR diversity, below newly diagnosed patients, who were below healthy donors.

Assay used: immunoSEQ multiplex PCR; TCRdb lists only in-frame clones, some missing. The sample contains about 11,000 clones, about 78% of which appear only once. Each patient experienced a relapse that followed autologous stem cell transplantation, and brentuximab vedotin exposure varied. A remark on this clone: Its antigen is undetermined.

The clonotype comes from a human donor with classical Hodgkin lymphoma. This specimen consisted of peripheral blood mononuclear cells (PBMCs), obtained at baseline. The chain has TRBV7-8 and TRBJ1-1; perhaps TRBD1 as D (5 bases). DNA for the CDR3: TGTGCCAGCAGCGTTGGACAAGGGAACACTGAAGCTTTCTTT. As protein: CASSVGQGNTEAFF.